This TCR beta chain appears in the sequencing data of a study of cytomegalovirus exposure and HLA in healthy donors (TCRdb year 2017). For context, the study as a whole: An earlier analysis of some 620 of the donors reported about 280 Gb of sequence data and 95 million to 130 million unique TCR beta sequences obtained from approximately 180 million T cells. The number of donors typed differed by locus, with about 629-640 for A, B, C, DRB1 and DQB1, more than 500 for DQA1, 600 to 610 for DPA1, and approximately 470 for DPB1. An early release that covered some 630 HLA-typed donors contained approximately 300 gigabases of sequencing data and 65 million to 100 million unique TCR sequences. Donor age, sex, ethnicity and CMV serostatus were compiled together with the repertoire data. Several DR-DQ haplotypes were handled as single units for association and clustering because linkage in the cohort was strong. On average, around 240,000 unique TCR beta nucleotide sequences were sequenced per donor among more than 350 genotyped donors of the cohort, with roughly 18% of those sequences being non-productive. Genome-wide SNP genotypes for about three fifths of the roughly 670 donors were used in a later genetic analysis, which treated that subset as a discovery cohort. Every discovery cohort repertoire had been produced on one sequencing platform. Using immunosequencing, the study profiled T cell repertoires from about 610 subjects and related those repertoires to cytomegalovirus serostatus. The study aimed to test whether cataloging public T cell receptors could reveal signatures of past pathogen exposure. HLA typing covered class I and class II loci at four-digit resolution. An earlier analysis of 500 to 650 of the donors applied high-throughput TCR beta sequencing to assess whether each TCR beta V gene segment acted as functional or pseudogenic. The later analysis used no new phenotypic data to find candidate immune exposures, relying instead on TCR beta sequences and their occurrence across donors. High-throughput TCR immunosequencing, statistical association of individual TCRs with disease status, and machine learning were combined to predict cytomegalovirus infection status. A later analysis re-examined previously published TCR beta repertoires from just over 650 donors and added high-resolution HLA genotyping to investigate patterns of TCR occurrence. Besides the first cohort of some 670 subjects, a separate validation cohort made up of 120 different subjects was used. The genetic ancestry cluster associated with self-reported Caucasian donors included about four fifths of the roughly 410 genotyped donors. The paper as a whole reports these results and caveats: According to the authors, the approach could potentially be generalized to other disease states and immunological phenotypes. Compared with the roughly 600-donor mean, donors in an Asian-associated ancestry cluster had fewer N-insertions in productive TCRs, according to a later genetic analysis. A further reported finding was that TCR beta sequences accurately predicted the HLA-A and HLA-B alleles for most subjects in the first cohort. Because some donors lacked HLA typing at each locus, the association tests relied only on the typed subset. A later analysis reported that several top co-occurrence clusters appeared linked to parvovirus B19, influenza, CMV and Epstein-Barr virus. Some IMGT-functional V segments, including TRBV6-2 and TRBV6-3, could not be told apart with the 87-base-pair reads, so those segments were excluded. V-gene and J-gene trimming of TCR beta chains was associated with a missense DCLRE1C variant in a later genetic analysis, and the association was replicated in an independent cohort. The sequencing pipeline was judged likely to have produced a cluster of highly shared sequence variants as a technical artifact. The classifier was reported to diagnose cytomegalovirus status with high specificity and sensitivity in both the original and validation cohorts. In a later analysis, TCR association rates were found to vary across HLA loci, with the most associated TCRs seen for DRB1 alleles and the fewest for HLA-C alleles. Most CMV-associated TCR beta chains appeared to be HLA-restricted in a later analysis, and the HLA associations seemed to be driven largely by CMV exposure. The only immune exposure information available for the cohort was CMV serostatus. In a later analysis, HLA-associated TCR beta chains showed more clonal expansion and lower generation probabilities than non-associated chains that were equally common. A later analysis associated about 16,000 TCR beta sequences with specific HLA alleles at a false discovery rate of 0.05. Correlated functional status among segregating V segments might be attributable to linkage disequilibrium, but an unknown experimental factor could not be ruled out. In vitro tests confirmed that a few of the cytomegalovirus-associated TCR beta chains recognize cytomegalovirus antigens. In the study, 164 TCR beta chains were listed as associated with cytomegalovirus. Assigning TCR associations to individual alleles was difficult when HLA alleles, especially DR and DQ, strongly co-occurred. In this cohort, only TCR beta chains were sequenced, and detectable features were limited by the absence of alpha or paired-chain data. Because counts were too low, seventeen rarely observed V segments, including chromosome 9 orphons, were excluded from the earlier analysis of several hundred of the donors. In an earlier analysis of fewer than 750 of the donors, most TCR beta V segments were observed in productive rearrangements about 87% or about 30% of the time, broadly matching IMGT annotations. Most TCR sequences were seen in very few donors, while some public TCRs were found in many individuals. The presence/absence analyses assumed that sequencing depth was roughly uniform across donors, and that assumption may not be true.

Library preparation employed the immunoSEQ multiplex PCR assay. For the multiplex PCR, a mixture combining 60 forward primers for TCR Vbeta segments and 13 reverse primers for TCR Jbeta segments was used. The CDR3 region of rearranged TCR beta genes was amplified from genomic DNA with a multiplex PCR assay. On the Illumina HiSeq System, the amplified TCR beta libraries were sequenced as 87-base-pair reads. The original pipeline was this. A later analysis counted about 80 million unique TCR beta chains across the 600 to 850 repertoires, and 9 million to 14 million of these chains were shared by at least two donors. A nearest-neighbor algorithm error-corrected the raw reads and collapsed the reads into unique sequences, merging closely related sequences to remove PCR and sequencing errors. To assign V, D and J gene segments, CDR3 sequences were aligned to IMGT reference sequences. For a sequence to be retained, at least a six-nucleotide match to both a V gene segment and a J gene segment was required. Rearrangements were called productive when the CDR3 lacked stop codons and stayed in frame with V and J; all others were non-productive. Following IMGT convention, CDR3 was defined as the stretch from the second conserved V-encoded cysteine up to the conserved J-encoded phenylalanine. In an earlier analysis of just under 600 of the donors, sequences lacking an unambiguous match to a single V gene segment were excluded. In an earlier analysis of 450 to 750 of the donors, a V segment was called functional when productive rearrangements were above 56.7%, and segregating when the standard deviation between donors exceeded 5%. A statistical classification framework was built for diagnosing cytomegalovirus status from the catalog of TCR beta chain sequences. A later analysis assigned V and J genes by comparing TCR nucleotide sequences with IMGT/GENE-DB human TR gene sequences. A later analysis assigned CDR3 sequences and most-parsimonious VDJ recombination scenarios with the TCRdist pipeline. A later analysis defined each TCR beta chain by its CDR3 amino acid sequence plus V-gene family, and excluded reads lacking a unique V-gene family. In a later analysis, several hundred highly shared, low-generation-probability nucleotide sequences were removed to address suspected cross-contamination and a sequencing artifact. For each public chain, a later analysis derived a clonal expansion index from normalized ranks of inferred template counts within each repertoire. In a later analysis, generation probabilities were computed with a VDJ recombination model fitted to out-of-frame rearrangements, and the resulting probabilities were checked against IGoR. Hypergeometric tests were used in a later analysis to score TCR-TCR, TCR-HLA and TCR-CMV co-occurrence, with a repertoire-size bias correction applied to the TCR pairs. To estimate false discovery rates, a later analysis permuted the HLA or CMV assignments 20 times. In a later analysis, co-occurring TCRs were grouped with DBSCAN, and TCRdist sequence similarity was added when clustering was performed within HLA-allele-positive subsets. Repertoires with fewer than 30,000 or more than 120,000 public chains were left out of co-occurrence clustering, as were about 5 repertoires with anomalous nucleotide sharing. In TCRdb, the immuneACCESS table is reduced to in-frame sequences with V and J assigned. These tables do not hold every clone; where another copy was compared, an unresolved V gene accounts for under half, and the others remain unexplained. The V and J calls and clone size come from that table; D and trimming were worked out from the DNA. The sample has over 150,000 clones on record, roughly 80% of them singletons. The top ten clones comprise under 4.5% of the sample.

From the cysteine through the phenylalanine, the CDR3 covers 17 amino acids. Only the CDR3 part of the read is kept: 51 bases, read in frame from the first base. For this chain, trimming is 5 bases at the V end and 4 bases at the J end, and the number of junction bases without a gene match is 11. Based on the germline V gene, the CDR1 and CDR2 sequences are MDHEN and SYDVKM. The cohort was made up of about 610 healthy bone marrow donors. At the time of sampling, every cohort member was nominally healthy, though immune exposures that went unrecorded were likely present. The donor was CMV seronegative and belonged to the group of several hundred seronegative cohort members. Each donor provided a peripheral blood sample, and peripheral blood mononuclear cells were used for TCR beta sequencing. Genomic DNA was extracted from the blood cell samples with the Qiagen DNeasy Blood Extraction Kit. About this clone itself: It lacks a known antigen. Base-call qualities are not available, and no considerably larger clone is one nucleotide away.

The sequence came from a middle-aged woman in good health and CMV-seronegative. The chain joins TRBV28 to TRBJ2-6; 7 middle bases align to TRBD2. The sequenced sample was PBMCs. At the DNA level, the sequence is TGTGCCAGCAGTATCCAGACCACAGCGGGGGGGGCCAACGTCCTGACTTTC. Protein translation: CASSIQTTAGGANVLTF.